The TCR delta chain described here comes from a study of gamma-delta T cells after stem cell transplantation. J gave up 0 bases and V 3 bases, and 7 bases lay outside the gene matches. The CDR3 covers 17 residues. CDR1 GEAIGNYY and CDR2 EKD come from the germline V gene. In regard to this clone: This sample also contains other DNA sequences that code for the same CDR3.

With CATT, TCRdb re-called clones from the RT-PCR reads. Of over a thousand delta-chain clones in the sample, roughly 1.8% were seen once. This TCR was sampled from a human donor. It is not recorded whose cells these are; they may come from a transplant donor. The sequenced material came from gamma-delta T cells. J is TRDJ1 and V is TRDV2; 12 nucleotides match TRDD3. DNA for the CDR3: TGTGCCTGTGACCCAGTACTGGGGGATACCCACACCGATAAACTCATCTTT. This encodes CACDPVLGDTHTDKLIF.